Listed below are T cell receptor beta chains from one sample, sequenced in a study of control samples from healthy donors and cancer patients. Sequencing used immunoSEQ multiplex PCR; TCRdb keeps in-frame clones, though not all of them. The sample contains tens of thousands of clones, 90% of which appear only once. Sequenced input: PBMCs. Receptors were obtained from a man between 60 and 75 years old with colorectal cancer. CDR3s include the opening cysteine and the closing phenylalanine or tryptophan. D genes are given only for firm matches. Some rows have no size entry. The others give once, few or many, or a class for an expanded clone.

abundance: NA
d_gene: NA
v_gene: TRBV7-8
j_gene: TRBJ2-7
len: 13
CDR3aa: CASSSDPALEQYF
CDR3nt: TGTGCCAGCAGCTCGGACCCAGCCCTCGAGCAGTACTTC

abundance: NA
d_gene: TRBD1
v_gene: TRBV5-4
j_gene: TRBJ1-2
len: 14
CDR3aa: CASRVQGPNYGYTF
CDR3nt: TGTGCCAGCAGGGTACAGGGGCCAAACTATGGCTACACCTTC

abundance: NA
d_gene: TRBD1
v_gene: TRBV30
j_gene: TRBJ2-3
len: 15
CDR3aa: CAWSVLGTDPDTQYF
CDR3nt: TGTGCCTGGAGTGTACTTGGGACAGATCCAGATACGCAGTATTTT

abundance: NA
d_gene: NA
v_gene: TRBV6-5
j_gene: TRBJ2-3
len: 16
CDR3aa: CASSYGSTKARDTQYF
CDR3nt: TGTGCCAGCAGTTACGGCAGCACAAAGGCAAGAGATACGCAGTATTTT

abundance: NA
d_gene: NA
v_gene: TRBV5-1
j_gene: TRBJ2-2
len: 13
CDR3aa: CASSLGASGELFF
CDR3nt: TGCGCCAGCAGCTTAGGGGCATCAGGGGAGCTGTTTTTT

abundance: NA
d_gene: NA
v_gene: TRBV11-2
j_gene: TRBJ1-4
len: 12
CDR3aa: CASSFGGEKLFF
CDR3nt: TGTGCCAGCAGCTTCGGGGGTGAAAAACTGTTTTTT

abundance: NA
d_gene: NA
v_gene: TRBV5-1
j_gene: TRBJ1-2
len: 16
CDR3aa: CASSAGGGVINYGYTF
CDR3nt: TGCGCCAGCAGCGCGGGAGGAGGGGTCATCAACTATGGCTACACCTTC

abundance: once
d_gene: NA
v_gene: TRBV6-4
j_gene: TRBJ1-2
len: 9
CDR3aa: CASSVVYTF
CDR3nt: TGTGCCAGCAGTGTGGTCTACACCTTC

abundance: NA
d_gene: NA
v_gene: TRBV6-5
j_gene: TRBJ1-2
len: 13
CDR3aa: CASLDSPNYGYTF
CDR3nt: TGTGCCAGCCTCGACAGCCCTAACTATGGCTACACCTTC

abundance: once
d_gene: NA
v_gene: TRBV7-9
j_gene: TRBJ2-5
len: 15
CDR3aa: CASSLFDRLQETQYF
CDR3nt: TGTGCCAGCAGCTTATTTGACAGGCTCCAAGAGACCCAGTACTTC

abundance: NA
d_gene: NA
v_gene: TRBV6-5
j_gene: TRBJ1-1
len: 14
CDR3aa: CASSSTWGGDEAFF
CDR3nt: TGTGCCAGCAGCTCTACGTGGGGGGGGGATGAAGCTTTCTTT

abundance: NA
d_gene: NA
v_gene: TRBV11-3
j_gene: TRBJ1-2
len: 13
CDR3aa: CASSLVGRSGYTF
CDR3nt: TGTGCCAGCAGCTTAGTGGGGCGTTCTGGCTACACCTTC

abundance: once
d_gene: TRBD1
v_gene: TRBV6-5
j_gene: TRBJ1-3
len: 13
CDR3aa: CASSPTGENTIYF
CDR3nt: TGTGCCAGCAGCCCGACAGGGGAGAACACCATATATTTT

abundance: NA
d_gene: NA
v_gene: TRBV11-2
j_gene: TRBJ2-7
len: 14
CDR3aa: CASSPSGPGGEQYF
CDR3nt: TGTGCCAGCAGCCCCTCGGGGCCCGGGGGCGAGCAGTACTTC